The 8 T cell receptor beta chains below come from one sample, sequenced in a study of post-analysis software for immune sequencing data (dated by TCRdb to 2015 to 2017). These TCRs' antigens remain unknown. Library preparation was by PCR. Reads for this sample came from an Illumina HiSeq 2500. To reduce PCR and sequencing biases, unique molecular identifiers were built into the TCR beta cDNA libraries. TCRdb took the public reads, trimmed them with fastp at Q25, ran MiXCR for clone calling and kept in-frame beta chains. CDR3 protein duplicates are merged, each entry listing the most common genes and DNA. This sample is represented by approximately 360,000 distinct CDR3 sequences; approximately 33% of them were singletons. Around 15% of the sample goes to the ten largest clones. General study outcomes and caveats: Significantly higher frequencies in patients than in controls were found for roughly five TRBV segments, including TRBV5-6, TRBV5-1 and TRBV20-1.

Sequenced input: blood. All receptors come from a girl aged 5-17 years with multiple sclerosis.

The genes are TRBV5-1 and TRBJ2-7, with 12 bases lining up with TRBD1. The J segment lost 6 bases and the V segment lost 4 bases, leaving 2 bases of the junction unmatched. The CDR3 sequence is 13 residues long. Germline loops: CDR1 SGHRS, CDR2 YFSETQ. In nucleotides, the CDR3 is TGCGCCAGCAGCGGGGGACAGGGGGCCGAGCAGTACTTC. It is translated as CASSGGQGAEQYF.

CDR3 loop: CSVAPLAGGPGEQFF. The CDR3 DNA reads as TGCAGCGTCGCCCCACTAGCGGGGGGGCCCGGTGAGCAGTTCTTC. The chain links TRBV29-1 to TRBJ2-1, with 13 bases matching TRBD2. The germline CDR1 and CDR2 sequences are SQVTM and ANQGSEA. The CDR3 has 15 amino acids. V trimming: 6 bases; J trimming: 9 bases; junction bases outside the gene matches: 11.

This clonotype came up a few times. The CDR3 bases are TGCGCCAGCAGCACAGGACAGGACACAGATACGCAGTATTTT. Translated, it gives CASSTGQDTDTQYF. This chain joins TRBV5-1 and TRBJ2-3, with TRBD1 matching 7 bases. V shed 4 bases, J shed 2 bases, and the junction held 4 bases outside the gene matches. The CDR3 consists of 14 residues. Germline V gene sequence: CDR1 SGHRS, CDR2 YFSETQ.

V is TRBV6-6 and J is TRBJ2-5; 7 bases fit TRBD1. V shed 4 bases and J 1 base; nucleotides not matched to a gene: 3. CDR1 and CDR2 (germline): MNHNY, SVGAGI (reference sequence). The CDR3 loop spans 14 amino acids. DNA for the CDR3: TGTGCCAGCAGTTGGGGACAGCTCCAAGAGACCCAGTACTTC. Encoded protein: CASSWGQLQETQYF.

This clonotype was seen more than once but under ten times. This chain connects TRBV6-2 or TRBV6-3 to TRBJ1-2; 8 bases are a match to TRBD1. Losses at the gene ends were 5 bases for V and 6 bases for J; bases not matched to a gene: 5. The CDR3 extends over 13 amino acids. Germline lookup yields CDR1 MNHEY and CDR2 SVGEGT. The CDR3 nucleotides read TGTGCCAGCAGTCCGACAGGGGAGAATGGCTACACCTTC. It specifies CASSPTGENGYTF.

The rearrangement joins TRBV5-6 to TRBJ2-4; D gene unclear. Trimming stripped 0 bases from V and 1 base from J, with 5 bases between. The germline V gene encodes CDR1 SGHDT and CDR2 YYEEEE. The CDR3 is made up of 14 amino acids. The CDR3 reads CASSLDGAKNIQYF. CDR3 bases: TGTGCCAGCAGCTTGGATGGGGCCAAAAACATTCAGTACTTC.

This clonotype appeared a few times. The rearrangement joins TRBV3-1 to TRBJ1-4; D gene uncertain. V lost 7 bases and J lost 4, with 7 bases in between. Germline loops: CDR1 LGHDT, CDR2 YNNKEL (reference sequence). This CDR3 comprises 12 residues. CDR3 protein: CASTDINEKLFF. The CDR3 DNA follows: TGTGCCAGCACCGACATTAATGAAAAACTGTTTTTT.

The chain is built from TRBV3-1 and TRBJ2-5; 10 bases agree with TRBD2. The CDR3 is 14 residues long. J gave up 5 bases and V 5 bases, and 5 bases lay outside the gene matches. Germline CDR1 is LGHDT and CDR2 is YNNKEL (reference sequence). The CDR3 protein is CASSTSGAWETQYF. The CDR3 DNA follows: TGTGCCAGCAGCACTAGCGGGGCCTGGGAGACCCAGTACTTC.